This TCR beta chain stems from a study of cytotoxic CD8 clonotypes in ibrutinib-treated CLL. Study at large: By median about 69 months, roughly twelve had progressed and around 14 stayed remitted; responses had been 2 complete and approximately 24 partial.

Some clones are missing from TCRdb's copy, which holds only in-frame ones; the method was immunoSEQ multiplex PCR. The sample holds around 310,000 clones, approximately 80% seen once. This clone has a single count. The CDR3 has 17 amino acids. Germline V gene data show CDR1 as MGHRA and CDR2 as YSYEKL. The junction had 16 bases not matched to a gene; V was cut back by 5 bases and J by 6 bases. The origin of this receptor is a human donor with chronic lymphocytic leukemia. The gene calls are TRBV4-1 and TRBJ1-1; TRBD1 matches 9 bases. The input for sequencing was PBMCs, taken before ibrutinib treatment. Here the CDR3 DNA reads TGCGCCAGCAGCAAAAGGACAGGGGACGCCACTGGTGCTGAAGCTTTCTTT. Its translation: CASSKRTGDATGAEAFF.